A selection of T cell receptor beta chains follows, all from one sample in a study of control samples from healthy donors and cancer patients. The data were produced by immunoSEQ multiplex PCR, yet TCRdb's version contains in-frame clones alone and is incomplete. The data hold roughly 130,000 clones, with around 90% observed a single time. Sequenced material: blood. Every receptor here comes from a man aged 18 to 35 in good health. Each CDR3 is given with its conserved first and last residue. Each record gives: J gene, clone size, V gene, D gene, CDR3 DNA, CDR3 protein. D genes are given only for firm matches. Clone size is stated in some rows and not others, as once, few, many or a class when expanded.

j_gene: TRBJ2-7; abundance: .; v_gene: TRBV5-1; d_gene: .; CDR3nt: TGCGCCAGCAGCTTGGAACGGGGGAAGAATTACGAGCAGTACTTC; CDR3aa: CASSLERGKNYEQYF
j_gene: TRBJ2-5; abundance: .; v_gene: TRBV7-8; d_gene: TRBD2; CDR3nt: TGTGCCAGCAGCTTTTCGGGGACTAGCGGGGAATATAAGGAGACCCAGTACTTC; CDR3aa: CASSFSGTSGEYKETQYF
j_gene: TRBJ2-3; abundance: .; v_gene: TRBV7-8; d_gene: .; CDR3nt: TGTGCCAGCAGCTTAGTTCGGGCAGATACGCAGTATTTT; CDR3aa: CASSLVRADTQYF
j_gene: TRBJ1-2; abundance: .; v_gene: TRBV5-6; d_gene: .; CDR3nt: TGTGCCAGCAGCTTGGTTGCCGGGCAGAACTATGGCTACACCTTC; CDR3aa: CASSLVAGQNYGYTF
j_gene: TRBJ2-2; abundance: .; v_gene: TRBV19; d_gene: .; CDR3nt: TGTGCCAGTAGTATAAATGGGACACGGGGGACCCGAGGGAGCACCGGGGAGCTGTTTTTT; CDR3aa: CASSINGTRGTRGSTGELFF
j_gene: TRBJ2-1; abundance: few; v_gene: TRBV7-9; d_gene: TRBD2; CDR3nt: TGTGCCAGCAGCTTAGGAGCACTAGCGGGGGATAGTGAGCAGTTCTTC; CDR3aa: CASSLGALAGDSEQFF
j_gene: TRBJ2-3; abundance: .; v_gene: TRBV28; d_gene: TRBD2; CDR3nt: TGTGCCAGCATCATTAGCGGGGGGACGCCCAATACGCAGTATTTT; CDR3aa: CASIISGGTPNTQYF
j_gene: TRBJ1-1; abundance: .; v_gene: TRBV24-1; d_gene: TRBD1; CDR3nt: TGTGCCACCAGTGATGGACAGGGGATAAACACTGAAGCTTTCTTT; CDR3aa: CATSDGQGINTEAFF
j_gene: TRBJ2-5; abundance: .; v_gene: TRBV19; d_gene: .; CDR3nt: TGTGCCAGTAGTATACAGTATTACGGAGAGACCCAGTACTTC; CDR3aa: CASSIQYYGETQYF
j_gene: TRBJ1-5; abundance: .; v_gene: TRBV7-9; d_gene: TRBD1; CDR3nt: TGTGCCAGCAGCCCGCAACAGGGGAGCAATCAGCCCCAGCATTTT; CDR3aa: CASSPQQGSNQPQHF
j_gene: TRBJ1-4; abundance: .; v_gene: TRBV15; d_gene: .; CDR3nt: TGTGCCACCAGCAGAGAAGGGGGTAAAGAAAAACTGTTTTTT; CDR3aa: CATSREGGKEKLFF
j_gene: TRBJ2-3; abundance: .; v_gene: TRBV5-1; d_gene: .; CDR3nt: TGCGCCAGCAGCCAAACAACGGGGTTTACAGATACGCAGTATTTT; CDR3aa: CASSQTTGFTDTQYF
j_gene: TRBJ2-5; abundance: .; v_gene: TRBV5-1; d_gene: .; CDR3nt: TGCGCCAGCAGCTTGGGACAGAATCGGCGTGAGACCCAGTACTTC; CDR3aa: CASSLGQNRRETQYF
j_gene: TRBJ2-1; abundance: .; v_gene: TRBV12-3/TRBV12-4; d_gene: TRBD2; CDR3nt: TGTGCCAGCAGCCCTCGGGACTACCATGAGCAGTTCTTC; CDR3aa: CASSPRDYHEQFF
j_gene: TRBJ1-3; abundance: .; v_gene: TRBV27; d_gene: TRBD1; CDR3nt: TGTGCCAGCAGTATTCAGGGGGCGCCTGGAAACACCATATATTTT; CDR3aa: CASSIQGAPGNTIYF
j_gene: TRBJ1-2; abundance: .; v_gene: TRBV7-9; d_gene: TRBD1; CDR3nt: TGTGCCAGCAGCGACACAGGGGTTTACTCTGGCTACACCTTC; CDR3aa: CASSDTGVYSGYTF
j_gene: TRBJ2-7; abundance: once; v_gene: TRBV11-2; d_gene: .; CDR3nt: TGTGCCAGCAGTTCCAAGGGGGGGGAGGCATGGGATGGGCCACTTGGCACCTACGAGCAGTACTTC; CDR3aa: CASSSKGGEAWDGPLGTYEQYF
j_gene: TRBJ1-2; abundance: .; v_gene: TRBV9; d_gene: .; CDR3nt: TGTGCCAGCAGCGTTGGAGGTGGGGGCTACACCTTC; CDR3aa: CASSVGGGGYTF
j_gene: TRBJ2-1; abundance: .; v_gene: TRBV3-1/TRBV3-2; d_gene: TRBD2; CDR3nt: TGTGCCAGCAGCCAAGGCCGCGGGGGGGGCAACAATGAGCAGTTCTTC; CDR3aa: CASSQGRGGGNNEQFF
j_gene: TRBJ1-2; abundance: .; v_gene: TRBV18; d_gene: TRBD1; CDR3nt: TGTGCCAGCTCACCCCTCGGGACAGGGCAGATAACCTTC; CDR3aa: CASSPLGTGQITF
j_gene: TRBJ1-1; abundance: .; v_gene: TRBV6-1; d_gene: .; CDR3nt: TGTGCCAGCAGTGAAGGCGCCGGGGCTGGGGCTTTCTTT; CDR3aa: CASSEGAGAGAFF
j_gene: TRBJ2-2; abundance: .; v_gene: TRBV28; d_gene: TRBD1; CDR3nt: TGTGCCAGCCAAGACAGGGGTGTCACCGGGGAGCTGTTTTTT; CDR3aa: CASQDRGVTGELFF
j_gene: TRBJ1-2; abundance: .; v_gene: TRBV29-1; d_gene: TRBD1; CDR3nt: TGCAGCGTAGCTACAGGGGCTAACTATGGCTACACCTTC; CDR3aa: CSVATGANYGYTF
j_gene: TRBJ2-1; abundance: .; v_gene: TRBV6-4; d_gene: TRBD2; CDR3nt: TGTGCCAGCGTCCCCCAAGGGAGCGGGGGCAATGAGCAGTTCTTC; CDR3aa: CASVPQGSGGNEQFF
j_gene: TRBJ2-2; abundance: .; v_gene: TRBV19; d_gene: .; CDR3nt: TGTGCCAGTAGTGGTTGGGACGGAGGTGGCCGGGAGCTGTTTTTT; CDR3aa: CASSGWDGGGRELFF
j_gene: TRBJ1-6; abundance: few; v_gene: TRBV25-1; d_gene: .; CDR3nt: TGTGCCAGCAAGGGGGAACAAAGTAATTCACCCCTCCACTTT; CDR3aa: CASKGEQSNSPLHF
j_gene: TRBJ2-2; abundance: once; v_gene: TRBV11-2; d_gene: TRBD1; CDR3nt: TGTGCCAGCAGCCCAACTTGGGGACGACAGGGTAATCCCGGGGAGCTGTTTTTT; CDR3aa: CASSPTWGRQGNPGELFF
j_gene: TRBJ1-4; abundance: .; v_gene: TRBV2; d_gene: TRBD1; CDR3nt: TGTGCCAGCATCCGGGACAGTACTAATGAAAAACTGTTTTTT; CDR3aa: CASIRDSTNEKLFF
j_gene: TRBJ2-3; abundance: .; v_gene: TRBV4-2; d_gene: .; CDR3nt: TGTGCCAGCAGCCAAGAAATGTCAGATACGCAGTATTTT; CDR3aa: CASSQEMSDTQYF
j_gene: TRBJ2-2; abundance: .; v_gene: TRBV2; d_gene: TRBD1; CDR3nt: TGTGCCAGCAGGGGACAGGAGTTGGGGGCCGGGGAGCTGTTTTTT; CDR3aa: CASRGQELGAGELFF
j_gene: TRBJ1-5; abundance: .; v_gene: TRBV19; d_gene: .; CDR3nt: TGTGCCAGTAGTACCGGGGTTTTTCAGCCCCAGCATTTT; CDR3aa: CASSTGVFQPQHF
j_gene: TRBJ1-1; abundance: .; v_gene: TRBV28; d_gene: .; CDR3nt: TGTGCCAGCAAGGGCGCCACCGTCACTGAAGCTTTCTTT; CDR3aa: CASKGATVTEAFF